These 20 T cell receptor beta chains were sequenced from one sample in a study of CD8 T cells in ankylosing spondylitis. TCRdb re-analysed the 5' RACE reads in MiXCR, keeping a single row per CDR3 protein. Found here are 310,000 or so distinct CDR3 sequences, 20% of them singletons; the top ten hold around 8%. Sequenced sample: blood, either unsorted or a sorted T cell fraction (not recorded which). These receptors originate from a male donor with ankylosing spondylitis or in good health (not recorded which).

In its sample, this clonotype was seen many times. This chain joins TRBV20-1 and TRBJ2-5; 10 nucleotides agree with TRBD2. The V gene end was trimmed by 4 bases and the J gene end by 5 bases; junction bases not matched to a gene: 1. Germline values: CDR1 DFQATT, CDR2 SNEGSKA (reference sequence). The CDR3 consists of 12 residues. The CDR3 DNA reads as TGCAGTGCTACTAGCGGGGGTGAGACCCAGTACTTC. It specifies CSATSGGETQYF.

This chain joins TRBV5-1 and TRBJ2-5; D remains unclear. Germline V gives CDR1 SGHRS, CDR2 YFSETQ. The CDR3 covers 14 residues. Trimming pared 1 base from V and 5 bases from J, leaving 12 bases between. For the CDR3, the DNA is TGCGCCAGCAGCTTGAGTCTGGCAATGGAGACCCAGTACTTC. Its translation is CASSLSLAMETQYF.

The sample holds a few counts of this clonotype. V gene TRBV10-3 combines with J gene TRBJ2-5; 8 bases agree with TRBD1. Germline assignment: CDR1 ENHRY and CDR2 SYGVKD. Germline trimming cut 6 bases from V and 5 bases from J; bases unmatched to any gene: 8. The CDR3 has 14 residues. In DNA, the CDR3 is TGTGCCATCAGGGGAGACAGGGGAGGTGAGACCCAGTACTTC. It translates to CAIRGDRGGETQYF.

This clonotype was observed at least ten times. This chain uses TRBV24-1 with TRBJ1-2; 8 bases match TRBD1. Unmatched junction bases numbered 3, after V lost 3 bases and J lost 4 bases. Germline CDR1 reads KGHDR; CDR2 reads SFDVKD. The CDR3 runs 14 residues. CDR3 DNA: TGTGCCACCAGTGATCCCGACAGGGGCTATGGCTACACCTTC. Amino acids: CATSDPDRGYGYTF.

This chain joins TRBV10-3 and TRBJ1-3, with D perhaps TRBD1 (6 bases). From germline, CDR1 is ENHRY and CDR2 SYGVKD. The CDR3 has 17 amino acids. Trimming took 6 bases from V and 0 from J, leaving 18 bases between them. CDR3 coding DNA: TGTGCCATCAGGGATCCGGACAGACCGAGCTCTGGAAACACCATATATTTT. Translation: CAIRDPDRPSSGNTIYF.

Here the CDR3 reads CASSSFAIASTDTQYF. CDR3 sequence (DNA): TGTGCCAGCAGCTCCTTCGCGATAGCTAGCACAGATACGCAGTATTTT. The gene calls are TRBV7-2 and TRBJ2-3, with D unclear. CDR3 length equals 16 residues. Trimming cost V 4 bases and J 0 bases, with 14 bases left between them. CDR1 is SGHTA and CDR2 is FQGNSA in the germline V gene.

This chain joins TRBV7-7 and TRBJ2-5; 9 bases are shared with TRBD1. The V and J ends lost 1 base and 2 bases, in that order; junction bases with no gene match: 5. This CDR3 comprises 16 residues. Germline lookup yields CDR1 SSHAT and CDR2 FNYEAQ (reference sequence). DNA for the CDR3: TGTGCCAGCAGCTTAGGAGTCGACAGGGGGCAAGAGACCCAGTACTTC. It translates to CASSLGVDRGQETQYF. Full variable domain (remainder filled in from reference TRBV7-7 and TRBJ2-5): GAGVSQSPRYKVTKRGQDVTLRCDPISSHATLYWYQQALGQGPEFLTYFNYEAQPDKSGLPSDRFSAERPEGSISTLTIQRTEQRDSAMYRCASSLGVDRGQETQYFGPGTRLLVL.

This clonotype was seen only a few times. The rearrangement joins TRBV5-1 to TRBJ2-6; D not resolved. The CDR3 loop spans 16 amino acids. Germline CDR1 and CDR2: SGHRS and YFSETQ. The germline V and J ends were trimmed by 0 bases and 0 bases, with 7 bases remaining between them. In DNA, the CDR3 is TGCGCCAGCAGCTTGGACAGTTACTCTGGGGCCAACGTCCTGACTTTC. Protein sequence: CASSLDSYSGANVLTF.

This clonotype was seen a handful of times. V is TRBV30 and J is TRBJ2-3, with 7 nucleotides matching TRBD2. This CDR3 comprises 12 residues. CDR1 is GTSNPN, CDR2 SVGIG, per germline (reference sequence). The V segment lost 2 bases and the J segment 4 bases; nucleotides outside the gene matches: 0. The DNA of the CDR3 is TGTGCCTGGAGTACTAGCGCAGATACGCAGTATTTT. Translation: CAWSTSADTQYF.

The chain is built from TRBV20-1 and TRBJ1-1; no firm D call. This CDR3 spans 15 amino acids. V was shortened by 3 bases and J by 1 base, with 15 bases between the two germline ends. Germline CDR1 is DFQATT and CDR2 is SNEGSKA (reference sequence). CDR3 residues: CSASSPALPNTEAFF. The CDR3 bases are TGCAGTGCTAGTTCTCCGGCCCTCCCGAACACTGAAGCTTTCTTT.

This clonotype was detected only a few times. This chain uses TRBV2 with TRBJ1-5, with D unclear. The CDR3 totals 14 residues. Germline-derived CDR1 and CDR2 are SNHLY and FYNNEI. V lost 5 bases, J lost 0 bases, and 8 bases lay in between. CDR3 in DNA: TGTGCCAGCAGTACGGATTTTAGCAATCAGCCCCAGCATTTT. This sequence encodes CASSTDFSNQPQHF. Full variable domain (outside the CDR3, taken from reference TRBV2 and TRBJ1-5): EPEVTQTPSHQVTQMGQEVILRCVPISNHLYFYWYRQILGQKVEFLVSFYNNEISEKSEIFDDQFSVERPDGSNFTLKIRSTKLEDSAMYFCASSTDFSNQPQHFGDGTRLSIL.

The CDR3 coding sequence is TGTGCCAGCGGCTCCGGGGCCAAAGGTGGCAATCAGCCCCAGCATTTT. It yields the protein CASGSGAKGGNQPQHF. The chain links TRBV12-3 or TRBV12-4 to TRBJ1-5, with TRBD1 as a possible D gene (5 bases). Trimming cost V 8 bases and J 2 bases, with 19 bases left between them. The CDR3 sequence is 16 residues long.

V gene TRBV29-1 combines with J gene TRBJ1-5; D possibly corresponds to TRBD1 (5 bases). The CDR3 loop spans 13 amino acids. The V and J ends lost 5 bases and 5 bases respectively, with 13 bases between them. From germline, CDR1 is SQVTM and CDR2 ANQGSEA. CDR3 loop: CSVCSGGDQPQHF. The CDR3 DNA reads TGCAGCGTTTGCAGCGGGGGAGATCAGCCCCAGCATTTT.

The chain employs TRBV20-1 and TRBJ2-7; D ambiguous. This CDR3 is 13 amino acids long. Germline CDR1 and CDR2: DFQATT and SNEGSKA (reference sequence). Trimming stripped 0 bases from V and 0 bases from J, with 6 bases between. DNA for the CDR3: TGCAGTGCTAGAGATCTCGGCTCCTACGAGCAGTACGTC. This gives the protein CSARDLGSYEQYV.

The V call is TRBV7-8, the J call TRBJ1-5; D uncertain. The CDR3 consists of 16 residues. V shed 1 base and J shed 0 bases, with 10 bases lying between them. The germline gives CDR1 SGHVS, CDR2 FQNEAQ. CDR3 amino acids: CASSLEGRLSNQPQHF. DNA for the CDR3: TGTGCCAGCAGCTTAGAAGGACGTCTTAGCAATCAGCCCCAGCATTTT.

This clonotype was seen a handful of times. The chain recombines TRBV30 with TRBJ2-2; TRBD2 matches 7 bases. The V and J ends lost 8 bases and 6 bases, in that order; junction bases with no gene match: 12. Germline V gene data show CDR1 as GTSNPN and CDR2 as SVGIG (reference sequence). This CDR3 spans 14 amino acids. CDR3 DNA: TGTGCCCGCGCTAGCGGATCGGGGTCCGGGGAGCTGTTTTTT. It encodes CARASGSGSGELFF.

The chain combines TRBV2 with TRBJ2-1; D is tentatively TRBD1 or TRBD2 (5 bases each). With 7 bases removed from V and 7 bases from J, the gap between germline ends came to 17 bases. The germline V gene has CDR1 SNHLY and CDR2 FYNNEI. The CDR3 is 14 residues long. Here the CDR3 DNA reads TGTGCCAGCACCCCCCGGGGAAGGGGAAATGAGCAGTTCTTC. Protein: CASTPRGRGNEQFF.

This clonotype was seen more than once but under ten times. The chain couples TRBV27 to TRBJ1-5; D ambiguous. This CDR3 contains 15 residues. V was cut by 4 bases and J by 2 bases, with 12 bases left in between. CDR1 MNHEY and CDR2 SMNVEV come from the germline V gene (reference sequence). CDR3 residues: CASSSQETGNQPQHF. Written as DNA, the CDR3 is TGTGCCAGCAGTTCCCAGGAGACGGGCAATCAGCCCCAGCATTTT.

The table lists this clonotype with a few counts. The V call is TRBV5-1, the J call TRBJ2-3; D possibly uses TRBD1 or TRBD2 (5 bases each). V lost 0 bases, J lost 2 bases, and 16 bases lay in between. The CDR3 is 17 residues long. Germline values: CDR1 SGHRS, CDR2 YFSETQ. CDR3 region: CASSLGYSGRSTDTQYF. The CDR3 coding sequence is TGCGCCAGCAGCTTGGGATATTCGGGACGGTCCACAGATACGCAGTATTTT.

The CDR3 nucleotides are TGCGCCAGCAGAGGGACAGGGGCGAAAAACACTGAAGCTTTCTTT. This sequence encodes CASRGTGAKNTEAFF. V is TRBV5-1 and J is TRBJ1-1, with TRBD1 identical over 10 bases. The V segment lost 5 bases and the J segment 2 bases; nucleotides outside the gene matches: 6. The CDR3 is 15 residues long. Germline V gives CDR1 SGHRS, CDR2 YFSETQ.